The 30 T cell receptor beta chains below were found in one sample sequenced in a study of vaccination and CD4 T cells after COVID-19. The antigens for these receptors are not known. Treatment of the sample: roughly nine-day PBMC culture with coronavirus spike peptide pools or control peptides (ViraFEST assay). Sequenced with the Oncomine TCR Beta short-read assay was DNA taken from cultured CD4+ T cells. MiXCR was run by TCRdb on the PCR reads, yielding one entry per CDR3 protein. The data hold 20,000 to 25,000 distinct CDR3 sequences, with about 66% observed a single time. The sample comprised CD4+ T cells from blood, cultured in vitro. The source is a human donor who had recovered from COVID-19.

The chain links TRBV7-2 to TRBJ2-7, with no clear D. Deletions cut 2 bases from V and 6 bases from J, with 5 bases between. Per germline, CDR1 SGHTA and CDR2 FQGNSA. The length of the CDR3 is 11 residues. CDR3 protein: CASSLISEQYF. CDR3 DNA sequence: TGTGCCAGCAGCTTAATATCCGAGCAGTACTTC.

This clonotype appeared a single time. This chain links TRBV19 with TRBJ1-1; TRBD1 might be the D (5 bases). The CDR3 spans 14 residues. Germline lookup yields CDR1 LNHDA and CDR2 SQIVND (reference sequence). Trimming took off 3 bases at V and 1 base at J, with 9 bases between the two ends. CDR3: CASSIRGPNTEAFF. The CDR3 DNA sequence: TGTGCCAGTAGTATTCGGGGACCGAACACTGAAGCTTTCTTT. Full variable domain (missing parts from reference TRBV19 and TRBJ1-1): DGGITQSPKYLFRKEGQNVTLSCEQNLNHDAMYWYRQDPGQGLRLIYYSQIVNDFQKGDIAEGYSVSREKKESFPLTVTSAQKNPTAFYLCASSIRGPNTEAFFGQGTRLTVV.

This chain joins TRBV6-2 or TRBV6-3 and TRBJ2-7, with D unclear. Trimming shortened V by 8 bases and J by 1 base, and 3 bases separated the two germline ends. The length of the CDR3 is 10 residues. In germline, CDR1 is MNHEY, CDR2 SVGEGT. The CDR3 nucleotides are TGTGCCAGCGCTTCCTACGAGCAGTACTTC. This sequence encodes CASASYEQYF.

This clonotype occurred once. This sequence joins TRBV7-9 and TRBJ1-2, with D possibly matching TRBD1 (6 bases). V was pared by 5 bases and J by 8 bases, with 21 bases between. From germline, CDR1 is SEHNR and CDR2 FQNEAQ (reference sequence). The CDR3 has 15 residues. The CDR3 loop reads CASSPGGTGLKGYTF. The CDR3, as DNA: TGTGCCAGCAGCCCGGGGGGTACAGGGTTAAAAGGCTACACCTTC.

V is TRBV6-1 and J is TRBJ2-6; 11 nucleotides match TRBD1. Trimming took 8 bases from V and 3 from J; bases not matched to a gene: 9. CDR1 is MNHNS, CDR2 SASEGT, per germline. This CDR3 has 17 residues. CDR3 sequence: CASSNGQGAGGANVLTF. The CDR3 DNA sequence: TGTGCCAGCTCCAATGGACAGGGGGCAGGTGGGGCCAACGTCCTGACTTTC.

This chain links TRBV20-1 with TRBJ2-1; 10 nucleotides align to TRBD2. Germline loops: CDR1 DFQATT, CDR2 SNEGSKA (reference sequence). J lost 9 bases, V lost 0 bases, and 11 bases had no gene match. The CDR3 loop spans 16 amino acids. In DNA, the CDR3 is TGCAGTGCTAGAGATCCAAGCGGGAGGGGCCAGGTTGAGCAGTTCTTC. Its protein is CSARDPSGRGQVEQFF.

The chain joins TRBV15 to TRBJ2-7; D is uncertain. Per the germline V gene, CDR1 is LNHNV and CDR2 is YYDKDF (reference sequence). The ends were cut back, 1 base at V and 5 bases at J, with 6 bases in the middle. This CDR3 spans 12 amino acids. In DNA form, the CDR3 reads TGTGCCACCAGCAGAGGTTATGACGAGCAGTACTTC. It encodes CATSRGYDEQYF. The complete variable domain, with remaining parts taken from reference TRBV15 and TRBJ2-7, reads DAMVIQNPRYQVTQFGKPVTLSCSQTLNHNVMYWYQQKSSQAPKLLFHYYDKDFNNEADTPDNFQSRRPNTSFCFLDIRSPGLGDTAMYLCATSRGYDEQYFGPGTRLTVT.

This clonotype was detected a few times. The chain joins TRBV24-1 to TRBJ1-5; weak D call: TRBD1 (5 bases). The ends were cut back, 3 bases at V and 4 bases at J, with 9 bases in the middle. CDR3 length equals 14 residues. Germline V lookup: CDR1 KGHDR, CDR2 SFDVKD. The CDR3 DNA sequence: TGTGCCACCAGTGATGCCGGGGGGAATCAGCCCCAGCATTTT. Protein: CATSDAGGNQPQHF.

The CDR3 nucleotides are TGCGCCAGCAGCTTAGGTACTAGCGGAGAGACCCAGTACTTC. As protein: CASSLGTSGETQYF. J is TRBJ2-5 and V is TRBV5-1, with 8 bases identical to TRBD2. After removal of 2 bases from V and 4 bases from J, the junction contained 4 bases not matched to a gene. CDR3 length: 14 residues. Germline CDR1 reads SGHRS; CDR2 reads YFSETQ.

Only one count was recorded for this clonotype. The chain joins TRBV6-1 to TRBJ1-2, with 8 bases matching TRBD1. This CDR3 is 14 amino acids long. Per germline, CDR1 MNHNS and CDR2 SASEGT. V shed 7 bases and J 4 bases; nucleotides not matched to a gene: 8. The CDR3 protein is CASNPTGVTYGYTF. The CDR3 DNA follows: TGTGCCAGCAATCCGACAGGGGTTACCTATGGCTACACCTTC.

The chain links TRBV5-1 to TRBJ1-1; D perhaps matches TRBD1 (6 bases). Germline V gene lookup returns CDR1 SGHRS and CDR2 YFSETQ. CDR3 length: 14 residues. V was pared by 2 bases and J by 4 bases, with 12 bases between. The CDR3 here is CASSFQGPGTEAFF. For the CDR3, the DNA is TGCGCCAGCAGCTTCCAGGGGCCGGGCACTGAAGCTTTCTTT.

This clonotype was recorded only once. The gene calls are TRBV6-2 or TRBV6-3 and TRBJ2-1; D ambiguous. Germline values: CDR1 MNHEY, CDR2 SVGEGT. V lost 7 bases, J lost 0 bases, and 16 bases lay in between. This CDR3 comprises 16 residues. The CDR3 spells CASIPAAVRSYNEQFF. In DNA form, the CDR3 reads TGTGCCAGCATCCCGGCGGCGGTGCGCTCCTACAATGAGCAGTTCTTC.

This clonotype showed up just a few times. The chain couples TRBV20-1 to TRBJ1-2; D not certain. Between the trimmed V and J ends, which lost 6 bases and 5 bases, there was a span of 16 bases. Germline V gene lookup returns CDR1 DFQATT and CDR2 SNEGSKA (reference sequence). The CDR3 length is 13 residues. As DNA, the CDR3 is TGCAGTGCCAGTCCGAGTCAGGATTATGGCTACACCTTC. Amino acids: CSASPSQDYGYTF.

The chain links TRBV6-1 to TRBJ1-4, with 8 bases that match TRBD1. Germline V gene data show CDR1 as MNHNS and CDR2 as SASEGT. The CDR3 totals 14 residues. V was pared by 6 bases and J by 7 bases, with 7 bases of the junction left unmatched. As DNA, the CDR3 is TGTGCCAGCAGCGGACAGGGTGTGGGTGAAAAACTGTTTTTT. Translation gives CASSGQGVGEKLFF.

CDR3 loop: CASGVAGARYEQYF. The CDR3, as DNA: TGTGCCAGTGGGGTAGCGGGAGCTAGGTACGAGCAGTACTTC. V gene TRBV6-1 combines with J gene TRBJ2-7, with 9 positions matching TRBD2. Germline V gene lookup returns CDR1 MNHNS and CDR2 SASEGT. Trimming at V came to 9 bases and at J to 4 bases, leaving 10 bases not matched to a gene. The CDR3 is made up of 14 amino acids.

The rearrangement joins TRBV11-3 to TRBJ1-2, with 9 bases fitting TRBD1. This CDR3 spans 13 amino acids. The V gene's germline CDR1 is SGHNT and CDR2 YENEEA. J was trimmed by 7 bases and V by 5 bases; bases with no gene match: 5. CDR3 region: CASSQGTGSGYTF. CDR3 coding DNA: TGTGCCAGCAGCCAGGGGACAGGGAGTGGCTACACCTTC. The entire variable domain, with the rest obtained from reference TRBV11-3 and TRBJ1-2, is as follows: EAGVVQSPRYKIIEKKQPVAFWCNPISGHNTLYWYLQNLGQGPELLIRYENEEAVDDSQLPKDRFSAERLKGVDSTLKIQPAELGDSAVYLCASSQGTGSGYTFGSGTRLTVV.

The V call is TRBV11-3, the J call TRBJ1-2; 11 bases fit TRBD1. Germline CDR1 and CDR2: SGHNT and YENEEA. V lost 5 bases to trimming and J lost 8 bases; unmatched junction nucleotides: 7. This CDR3 has 14 amino acids. CDR3 sequence: CASSPIRTGGGYTF. The CDR3 DNA sequence: TGTGCCAGCAGCCCGATTAGGACAGGGGGCGGCTACACCTTC.

The chain joins TRBV27 to TRBJ2-3, with a tentative D call TRBD2 (6 bases). The V gene lost 2 bases and the J gene lost 6 bases, with 15 bases spanning the gap. The CDR3 runs to 15 residues. In germline, CDR1 is MNHEY, CDR2 SMNVEV (reference sequence). The CDR3 here is CASSLGAGSRDTQYF. CDR3 coding DNA: TGTGCCAGCAGTTTAGGGGCGGGGAGTCGGGATACGCAGTATTTT.

The CDR3 region is CASSYSGRGKLEAFF. In DNA form, the CDR3 reads TGTGCCAGCAGTTACTCGGGCAGGGGAAAGTTGGAAGCTTTCTTT. The rearrangement joins TRBV6-2 or TRBV6-3 to TRBJ1-1; D might be TRBD1 (6 bases). The CDR3 loop spans 15 amino acids. V gave up 0 bases and J gave up 8 bases, with 16 bases separating them. CDR1 is MNHEY and CDR2 is SVGEGT in the germline V gene.

This clonotype showed up just a few times. CDR3 nucleotides: TGTGCCAGCAGTTTATCTGAGCGGGGGTCCCAGTACTTC. Protein sequence: CASSLSERGSQYF. The V and J genes are TRBV7-2 and TRBJ2-5, with 8 bases fitting TRBD2. Trimming at V came to 6 bases and at J to 9 bases, leaving 9 bases not matched to a gene. The CDR3 length is 13 residues. CDR1 and CDR2 from the germline V gene are SGHTA and FQGNSA.

The V and J genes are TRBV16 and TRBJ2-5; 12 bases fit TRBD2. V lost 2 bases, J lost 4 bases, and 5 bases stayed unmatched. The CDR3 extends over 16 amino acids. The germline V gene encodes CDR1 KGHSY and CDR2 FQNENV. Written as DNA, the CDR3 is TGTGCCAGCAGCCAAGGCTGGACTAGCGGGACAGAGACCCAGTACTTC. It is translated as CASSQGWTSGTETQYF.

The chain recombines TRBV5-1 with TRBJ1-1, with 7 bases fitting TRBD1. CDR1 SGHRS and CDR2 YFSETQ come from the germline V gene. This CDR3 comprises 17 residues. The V gene end was trimmed by 0 bases and the J gene end by 4 bases; junction bases not matched to a gene: 12. CDR3 residues: CASSLGWEGARGTEAFF. CDR3 in DNA: TGCGCCAGCAGCTTGGGCTGGGAGGGGGCCCGCGGCACTGAAGCTTTCTTT.

The rearrangement joins TRBV2 to TRBJ2-7; D is uncertain. This CDR3 is built from 12 residues. Trimming removed 4 bases at V and 3 bases at J, with 7 bases between. CDR1 and CDR2 (germline): SNHLY, FYNNEI. The CDR3 DNA is TGTGCCAGCAGTGTCACCAGCTACGAGCAGTACTTC. Translated: CASSVTSYEQYF.

This chain links TRBV7-8 with TRBJ1-4, with a tentative D call TRBD1 (5 bases). This CDR3 has 13 residues. Germline CDR1 SGHVS, CDR2 FQNEAQ. V was clipped by 7 bases and J by 8 bases, with 14 bases between them. CDR3 sequence: CASNPGGREKLFF. The DNA for the CDR3 is TGTGCCAGCAACCCCGGGGGTCGGGAAAAACTGTTTTTT.

The chain has TRBV5-1 and TRBJ2-3, with 7 bases fitting TRBD2. The CDR3 contains 15 residues. Germline V CDR1 and CDR2: SGHRS, YFSETQ. The trim removed 2 bases at V and 1 base at J, leaving 4 bases unmatched. CDR3 DNA: TGCGCCAGCAGCTTTCGAAGCGGGGGCACAGATACGCAGTATTTT. Protein: CASSFRSGGTDTQYF.

The gene calls are TRBV20-1 and TRBJ1-5; 7 bases fit TRBD1. Germline trimming cut 3 bases from V and 7 bases from J; bases unmatched to any gene: 3. Germline-derived CDR1 and CDR2 are DFQATT and SNEGSKA (reference sequence). The CDR3 is 12 residues long. CDR3: CSASRQGQPQHF. CDR3 DNA sequence: TGCAGTGCTAGTCGACAGGGACAGCCCCAGCATTTT.

The chain combines TRBV6-1 with TRBJ1-1, with D perhaps TRBD1 (5 bases). The V gene lost 10 bases and the J gene lost 3 bases, with 15 bases spanning the gap. This CDR3 spans 13 amino acids. Germline CDR1 and CDR2: MNHNS and SASEGT. CDR3 residues: CATTWGGDTEAFF. The CDR3 region has the DNA TGTGCCACAACGTGGGGGGGGGACACTGAAGCTTTCTTT.

The chain joins TRBV24-1 to TRBJ1-2; D may be TRBD1 (6 bases). The V gene lost 4 bases and the J gene lost 6 bases, with 17 bases spanning the gap. There are 15 residues in the CDR3. Germline-derived CDR1 and CDR2 are KGHDR and SFDVKD. In DNA form, the CDR3 reads TGTGCCACCAGTGAGATTTCAGGGGAAAAGGATGGCTACACCTTC. Protein: CATSEISGEKDGYTF.

V gene TRBV6-2 or TRBV6-3 combines with J gene TRBJ2-7; tentatively, D is TRBD1 (6 bases). The germline gives CDR1 MNHEY, CDR2 SVGEGT. The V end lost 5 bases, the J end lost 2 bases, and 13 bases lay between the germline ends. CDR3 length: 14 amino acids. The CDR3 coding sequence is TGTGCCAGCAGTCACCCTCAGGGGACCTACGAGCAGTACTTC. It is translated as CASSHPQGTYEQYF.

The sample holds one count of this clonotype. The rearrangement joins TRBV4-3 to TRBJ1-6, with TRBD1 matching 10 bases. The CDR3 sequence is 16 residues long. V shed 1 base, J shed 10 bases, and the junction held 7 bases outside the gene matches. The germline gives CDR1 LGHNA, CDR2 YSLEER. The CDR3 loop reads CASSQAPGQGRSPLHF. CDR3 nucleotides: TGCGCCAGCAGCCAAGCCCCGGGACAGGGGAGATCACCCCTCCACTTT.